The entry that follows covers one TCR beta chain sequence. Antigen unknown. It may be a read error: a sequence one base away is much more abundant. The sample is drawn from a study of T cell repertoires in cytomegalovirus infection. Study details: It was recently identified HLA-C-restricted and well-studied HLA-B-restricted CMV epitopes that the study used. CMV infection plus the matching HLA type was flagged by public TCR beta signatures. Study outcomes and limitations: Dominating the ex vivo response were TCR beta clonotypes that were CMV-specific and HLA-C-restricted.

Looked up from germline, CDR1 is ENHRY and CDR2 is SYGVKD. V lost 5 bases, J lost 0 bases, and 17 bases lay in between. The CDR3 sequence is 16 residues long. TCRdb re-derived calls from the reads in MiXCR, one entry per CDR3 protein. The sample yields around 360,000 distinct CDR3 sequences, around a third seen once. This clonotype was sampled from a human donor in good health (CMV status not recorded). Some clones in this sample may be carry-over from other donors' samples. The chain joins TRBV10-3 to TRBJ2-7, with D perhaps matching TRBD1 (7 bases). Sequenced here: cultured PBMCs, sampled from culture after CMV antigen stimulation. The CDR3 loop reads CAISRMEGAGSYEQYF. In nucleotides, the CDR3 is TGTGCCATCAGTCGAATGGAGGGGGCTGGCTCCTACGAGCAGTACTTC.